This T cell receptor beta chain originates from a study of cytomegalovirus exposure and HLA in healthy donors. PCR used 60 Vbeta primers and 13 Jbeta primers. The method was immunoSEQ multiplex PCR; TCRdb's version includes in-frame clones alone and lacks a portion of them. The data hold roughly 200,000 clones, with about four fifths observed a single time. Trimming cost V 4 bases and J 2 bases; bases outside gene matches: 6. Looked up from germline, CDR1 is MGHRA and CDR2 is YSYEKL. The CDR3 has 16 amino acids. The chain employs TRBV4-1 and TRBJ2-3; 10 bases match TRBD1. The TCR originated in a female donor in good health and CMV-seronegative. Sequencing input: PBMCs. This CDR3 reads CASSRAGTGDTDTQYF. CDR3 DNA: TGCGCCAGCAGCCGGGCCGGGACAGGGGACACAGATACGCAGTATTTT.